The source of this T cell receptor (beta chain) is a study of regulatory T cells in long-lasting Graves disease. Time point specified: newly diagnosed GD, antithyroid drugs for less than 3 months. The authors made the TCR library using RNA they extracted from PBMCs. This clonotype was detected many times. The CDR3 totals 15 residues. Germline V gene sequence: CDR1 MNHEY, CDR2 SMNVEV (reference sequence). Trimming took off 6 bases at V and 0 bases at J, with 13 bases between the two ends. TCR beta libraries were built with iRepertoire HTBI primers and Arm-PCR of CDR3 regions. TCRdb analysed the multiplex PCR reads with MiXCR anew, one entry per CDR3 protein. The sample records around 360,000 distinct CDR3 sequences, 16% being singletons. The sample was also linked to a second study, of T cells in Graves' hyperthyroidism and ophthalmopathy. That source notes: Graves' hyperthyroidism was deemed stable given no ophthalmopathy progression within 18 months.

The sequences come from peripheral blood mononuclear cells (PBMCs), collected at new diagnosis, from a patient treated with antithyroid drugs. The V call is TRBV27, the J call TRBJ2-3; possible D gene TRBD1, 6 bases. This receptor was taken from a woman aged 18-30 years with Graves disease. In DNA, the CDR3 is TGTGCCAGCAGCCCCGGGACACCTAGCACAGATACGCAGTATTTT. It translates to CASSPGTPSTDTQYF.